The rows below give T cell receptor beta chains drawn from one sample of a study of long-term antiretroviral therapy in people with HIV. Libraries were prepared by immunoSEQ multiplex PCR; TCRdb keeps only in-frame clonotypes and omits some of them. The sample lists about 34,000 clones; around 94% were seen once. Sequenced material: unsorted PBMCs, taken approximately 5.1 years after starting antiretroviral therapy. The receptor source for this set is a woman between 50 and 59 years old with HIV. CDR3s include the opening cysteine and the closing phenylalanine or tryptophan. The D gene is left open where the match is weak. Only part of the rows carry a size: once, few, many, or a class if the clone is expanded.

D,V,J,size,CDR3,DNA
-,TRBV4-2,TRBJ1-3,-,CASSQLWTPGNTIYF,TGTGCCAGCAGCCAACTCTGGACGCCTGGAAACACCATATATTTT
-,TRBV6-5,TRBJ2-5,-,CASSTGQRQETQYF,TGTGCCAGCAGTACTGGACAGAGGCAAGAGACCCAGTACTTC
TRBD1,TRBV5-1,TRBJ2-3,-,CASSSTGSGTDTQYF,TGCGCCAGCAGCTCGACAGGGTCGGGCACAGATACGCAGTATTTT
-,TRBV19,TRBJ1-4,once,CASSWGLDNEKLFF,TGTGCCAGTAGTTGGGGTTTAGATAATGAAAAACTGTTTTTT
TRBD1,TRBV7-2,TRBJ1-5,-,CASSPGTGGTISNQPQHF,TGTGCCAGCAGCCCTGGGACAGGGGGCACTATTAGCAATCAGCCCCAGCATTTT
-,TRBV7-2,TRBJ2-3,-,CASSFHPTDTQYF,TGTGCCAGCAGCTTCCACCCGACAGATACGCAGTATTTT
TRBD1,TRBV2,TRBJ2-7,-,CASMISGTVYYEQYF,TGTGCCAGCATGATATCCGGGACAGTTTACTACGAGCAGTACTTC
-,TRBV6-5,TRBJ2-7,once,CASSLDRYHEQYF,TGTGCCAGCAGCCTTGACAGGTACCACGAGCAGTACTTC
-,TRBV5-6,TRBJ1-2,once,CASSLGRGNNYGYTF,TGTGCCAGCAGCTTGGGCAGAGGGAATAACTATGGCTACACCTTC
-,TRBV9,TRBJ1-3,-,CASSTRDISGNTIYF,TGTGCCAGCAGCACCCGGGACATCTCTGGAAACACCATATATTTT
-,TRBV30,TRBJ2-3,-,CAWSWGGTDTQYF,TGTGCCTGGAGCTGGGGGGGCACAGATACGCAGTATTTT
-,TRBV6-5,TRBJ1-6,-,CASSKDGNSPLHF,TGTGCCAGCAGCAAGGACGGTAATTCACCCCTCCACTTT
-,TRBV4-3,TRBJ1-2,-,CASSQLTGPYGYTF,TGCGCCAGCAGCCAACTAACAGGTCCCTATGGCTACACCTTC
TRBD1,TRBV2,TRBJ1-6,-,CASTGQGAWSPLHF,TGTGCCAGCACCGGACAGGGGGCCTGGTCACCCCTCCACTTT
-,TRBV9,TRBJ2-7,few,CASSPYSSSYEQYF,TGTGCCAGCAGCCCGTATAGTTCCTCCTACGAGCAGTACTTC
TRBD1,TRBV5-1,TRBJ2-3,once,CASSLRDSVRDTQYF,TGCGCCAGCAGCCTCCGGGACAGCGTTCGGGATACGCAGTATTTT
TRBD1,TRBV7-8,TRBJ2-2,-,CASSGRDRGELFF,TGTGCCAGCAGCGGCCGGGACAGAGGGGAGCTGTTTTTT
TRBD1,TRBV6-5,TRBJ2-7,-,CASSYGRGPYEQYF,TGTGCCAGCAGTTACGGCAGGGGGCCATACGAGCAGTACTTC
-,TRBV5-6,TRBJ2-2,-,CASSLAGTTGELFF,TGTGCCAGCAGCTTGGCTGGGACCACCGGGGAGCTGTTTTTT
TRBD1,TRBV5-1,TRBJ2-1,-,CASNGGQGSYNEQFF,TGCGCCAGCAACGGGGGACAGGGCTCCTACAATGAGCAGTTCTTC
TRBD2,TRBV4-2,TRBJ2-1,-,CASSQDSSGGSSMPYNEQFF,TGTGCCAGCAGCCAAGATTCAAGCGGGGGGTCGTCCATGCCCTACAATGAGCAGTTCTTC
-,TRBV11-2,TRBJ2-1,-,CASEGGNEQFF,TGTGCCAGCGAGGGGGGCAATGAGCAGTTCTTC
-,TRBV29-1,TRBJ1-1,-,CRSGEGTEAFF,TGCAGGTCAGGGGAGGGCACTGAAGCTTTCTTT
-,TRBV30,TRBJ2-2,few,CAWSVSGTGELFF,TGTGCCTGGAGTGTAAGTGGGACCGGGGAGCTGTTTTTT
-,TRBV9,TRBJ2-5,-,CASSVSPAQETQYF,TGTGCCAGCAGCGTATCGCCAGCACAAGAGACCCAGTACTTC
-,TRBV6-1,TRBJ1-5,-,CASNTALDQPQHF,TGTGCCAGCAATACGGCCCTCGATCAGCCCCAGCATTTT
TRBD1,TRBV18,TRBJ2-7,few,CASLRKQGATYEQYF,TGTGCCAGCTTACGAAAACAGGGGGCGACCTACGAGCAGTACTTC
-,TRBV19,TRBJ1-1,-,CASSIGWGSNTEAFF,TGTGCCAGTAGTATTGGGTGGGGGAGCAACACTGAAGCTTTCTTT
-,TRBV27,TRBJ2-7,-,CASSLTDLYEQYF,TGTGCCAGCAGTTTGACAGATCTCTACGAGCAGTACTTC
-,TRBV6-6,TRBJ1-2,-,CASSSQETYGYTF,TGTGCCAGCAGTTCCCAGGAGACCTATGGCTACACCTTC
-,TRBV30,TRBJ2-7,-,CAWSVIYEQYF,TGTGCCTGGAGTGTGATTTACGAGCAGTACTTC
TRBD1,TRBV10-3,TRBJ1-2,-,CAISVSETGSSGYTF,TGTGCCATCAGTGTGTCCGAGACAGGGAGTAGCGGCTACACCTTC
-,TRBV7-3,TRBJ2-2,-,CASSLTATNTGELFF,TGTGCCAGCAGCTTAACCGCAACGAACACCGGGGAGCTGTTTTTT
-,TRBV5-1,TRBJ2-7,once,CASSLGSSYEQYF,TGCGCCAGCAGCCTGGGATCCTCCTACGAGCAGTACTTC
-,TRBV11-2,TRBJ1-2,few,CASSLEQALYGYTF,TGTGCCAGCAGCTTAGAACAGGCTCTCTATGGCTACACCTTC
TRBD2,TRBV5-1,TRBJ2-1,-,CASSEGLAGWDLKDEQFF,TGCGCCAGCAGCGAGGGACTAGCGGGGTGGGACCTTAAGGATGAGCAGTTCTTC
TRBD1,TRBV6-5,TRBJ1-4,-,CASSLLTRGQEKLFF,TGTGCCAGCAGCCTATTAACGAGGGGGCAAGAAAAACTGTTTTTT
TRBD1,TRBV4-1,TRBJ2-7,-,CASSQEEGTGEQYF,TGCGCCAGCAGCCAAGAGGAAGGGACAGGGGAGCAGTACTTC
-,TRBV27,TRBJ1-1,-,CASSLVGSREAFF,TGTGCCAGCAGTCTCGTAGGGAGCCGTGAAGCTTTCTTT
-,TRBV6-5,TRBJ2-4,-,CASASGPGNIQYF,TGTGCCAGCGCCTCCGGTCCGGGAAACATTCAGTACTTC